Shown below are 23 T cell receptor beta chains from a single sample sequenced in a study of shared clonotypes between healthy human individuals. The table came from immunoSEQ multiplex PCR; TCRdb's copy has only in-frame clones and leaves some out. The table lists millions of clones, under 95% of them singletons. Naive CD8 populations comprised CD45RO-negative cells positively selected for CCR7, excluding terminally differentiated effector memory CD45RA+ cells. The sequencing input was naive CD8+ T cells from PBMCs. These TCRs come from a man aged 18 to 30 in good health. Some clones in this sample may be carry-over from other donors' samples.

V gene TRBV9 combines with J gene TRBJ2-3; possibly TRBD1 or TRBD2 for D (5 bases each). The germline CDR1 and CDR2 sequences are SGDLS and YYNGEE. The CDR3 spans 14 residues. With 4 bases removed from V and 6 bases from J, the gap between germline ends came to 15 bases. The CDR3 DNA follows: TGTGCCAGCAGCTCCCGGGACGGTGGTGATACGCAGTATTTT. This codes for CASSSRDGGDTQYF.

This clone was seen once. This chain connects TRBV13 to TRBJ2-1; TRBD1 matches at 7 bases. The CDR3 covers 14 residues. The V gene end was trimmed by 0 bases and the J gene end by 10 bases; junction bases not matched to a gene: 6. The germline V gene encodes CDR1 PRHDT and CDR2 FYEKMQ (reference sequence). CDR3 amino acids: CASSLGGQVEEQFF. The CDR3 nucleotides read TGTGCCAGCAGCTTAGGAGGACAGGTAGAAGAGCAGTTCTTC.

CDR3 sequence reads: CASEQGAGELFF. CDR3 DNA: TGTGCCAGCGAACAGGGGGCCGGGGAGCTGTTTTTT. The chain links TRBV25-1 to TRBJ2-2, with 8 bases that match TRBD1. The CDR3 spans 12 residues. CDR1 is MGHDK, CDR2 SYGVNS, per germline. The trim removed 8 bases at V and 6 bases at J, leaving 2 bases unmatched.

This chain's CDR3 is CATSRGSWAYEQYF. The CDR3 DNA reads TGTGCCACCAGCAGAGGGAGTTGGGCCTACGAGCAGTACTTC. The rearrangement uses TRBV15 and TRBJ2-7; D is uncertain. Trimming cost V 1 base and J 2 bases, with 9 bases left between them. CDR3 length: 14 amino acids. Germline CDR1 reads LNHNV; CDR2 reads YYDKDF (reference sequence).

CDR3 nucleotides: TGTGCCAGCTCACCTTGGACAGGGATCCCCCAAGAGACCCAGTACTTC. It yields the protein CASSPWTGIPQETQYF. The chain recombines TRBV18 with TRBJ2-5; 8 nucleotides match TRBD1. This CDR3 comprises 16 residues. Germline V gene data show CDR1 as KGHSH and CDR2 as LQKENI. The V segment lost 3 bases and the J segment 1 base; nucleotides outside the gene matches: 7.

This sequence joins TRBV4-1 and TRBJ2-3; TRBD2 agrees at 10 bases. The germline CDR1 and CDR2 sequences are MGHRA and YSYEKL. V was pared by 3 bases and J by 5 bases, with 8 bases of the junction left unmatched. The CDR3 consists of 16 residues. The CDR3 reads CASSQPGLAVVDTQYF. The CDR3 DNA reads TGCGCCAGCAGCCAGCCCGGACTAGCGGTTGTAGATACGCAGTATTTT.

As to this clone: This specimen includes other DNA sequences encoding the same CDR3. The V call is TRBV5-1, the J call TRBJ2-7; 10 bases agree with TRBD1. The CDR3 covers 14 residues. The ends lost 3 bases at V and 4 bases at J; junction bases unmatched: 4. Per germline, CDR1 SGHRS and CDR2 YFSETQ. The CDR3 spells CASSSRDRGYEQYF. The CDR3 DNA follows: TGCGCCAGCAGCTCCCGGGACAGGGGTTACGAGCAGTACTTC.

The chain uses TRBV30 and TRBJ1-2; D is undetermined. V was trimmed by 0 bases and J by 8 bases, leaving 10 bases between them. The length of the CDR3 is 12 residues. The V gene's germline CDR1 is GTSNPN and CDR2 SVGIG (reference sequence). The CDR3 nucleotides are TGTGCCTGGAGTGTACCCGGCGGGGGCTACACCTTC. It is translated as CAWSVPGGGYTF.

This chain links TRBV9 with TRBJ2-1; the match to TRBD2 covers 7 bases. CDR1 is SGDLS, CDR2 YYNGEE, per germline. The J segment lost 5 bases and the V segment lost 4 bases, leaving 6 bases of the junction unmatched. The CDR3 totals 14 residues. CDR3 in amino acids: CASSWSGAHNEQFF. In nucleotides, the CDR3 is TGTGCCAGCAGCTGGAGCGGGGCCCACAATGAGCAGTTCTTC.

CDR3 nucleotide sequence: TGTGCCAGCAGTTTGGTGGGGACAGGAAACACCATATATTTT. Protein product: CASSLVGTGNTIYF. The chain carries TRBV27 and TRBJ1-3, with TRBD1 as a possible D gene (6 bases). CDR1 MNHEY and CDR2 SMNVEV come from the germline V gene (reference sequence). This CDR3 region has 14 residues. V was cut by 3 bases and J by 4 bases, with 10 bases left in between.

The genes are TRBV6-5 and TRBJ2-4; D not resolved. V lost 4 bases, J lost 0 bases, and 7 bases lay in between. The CDR3 runs 14 residues. Germline lookup yields CDR1 MNHEY and CDR2 SVGAGI. The CDR3 sequence: CASSLSVAKNIQYF. In DNA form, the CDR3 reads TGTGCCAGCAGTTTAAGCGTAGCCAAAAACATTCAGTACTTC.

The table lists this clone with a count of one. The chain employs TRBV28 and TRBJ2-3, with 8 bases aligning to TRBD2. Germline V gene lookup returns CDR1 MDHEN and CDR2 SYDVKM. This CDR3 spans 15 amino acids. Trimming cost V 2 bases and J 3 bases; bases outside gene matches: 4. CDR3 in amino acids: CASSLGSSGTDTQYF. CDR3 coding DNA: TGTGCCAGCAGTTTAGGGTCTAGCGGGACAGATACGCAGTATTTT.

The rearrangement uses TRBV6-5 and TRBJ1-2; D unresolved. This CDR3 comprises 14 residues. Germline loops: CDR1 MNHEY, CDR2 SVGAGI. V lost 7 bases and J lost 4, with 16 bases in between. CDR3 residues: CASIGHNQPYGYTF. CDR3 coding DNA: TGTGCCAGCATCGGTCATAACCAACCCTATGGCTACACCTTC.

The V gene is TRBV18, the J gene TRBJ2-1; the D is unclear. This CDR3 comprises 12 residues. Germline CDR1 reads KGHSH; CDR2 reads LQKENI. Trimming took 0 bases from V and 10 from J, leaving 7 bases between them. In nucleotides, the CDR3 is TGTGCCAGCTCACCACCAGGAATCGAGCAGTTCTTC. Its translation is CASSPPGIEQFF.

V gene TRBV2 combines with J gene TRBJ2-5; TRBD1 is a possible D gene (5 bases). Trimming took 2 bases from V and 1 from J, leaving 8 bases between them. The CDR3 runs 14 residues. The germline V gene encodes CDR1 SNHLY and CDR2 FYNNEI. The CDR3 DNA is TGTGCCAGCAGTGAAAAGGGGCCCCAAGAGACCCAGTACTTC. Protein sequence: CASSEKGPQETQYF.

The rearrangement uses TRBV27 and TRBJ1-2, with 7 bases fitting TRBD1. Germline CDR1 is MNHEY and CDR2 is SMNVEV (reference sequence). The CDR3 contains 14 residues. V trimming: 0 bases; J trimming: 7 bases; junction bases outside the gene matches: 5. The chain's CDR3 is CASSLSPRGSGYTF. Written as DNA, the CDR3 is TGTGCCAGCAGTTTATCGCCCAGGGGGAGTGGCTACACCTTC.

V is TRBV7-9 and J is TRBJ2-4; possible D gene TRBD2, 6 bases. Germline CDR1 reads SEHNR; CDR2 reads FQNEAQ (reference sequence). The length of the CDR3 is 15 residues. Trimming left V 5 bases short and J 8 bases short, with 19 bases between. CDR3 in DNA: TGTGCCAGCAGCCTGACGGGACTGGGAGTCGACATTCAGTACTTC. It yields the protein CASSLTGLGVDIQYF. Based on the CDR3 plus reference TRBV7-9 and TRBJ2-4, the full variable domain is DTGVSQNPRHKITKRGQNVTFRCDPISEHNRLYWYRQTLGQGPEFLTYFQNEAQLEKSRLLSDRFSAERPKGSFSTLEIQRTEQGDSAMYLCASSLTGLGVDIQYFGAGTRLSVL.

The chain employs TRBV5-1 and TRBJ1-2, with 9 positions matching TRBD1. Germline V lookup: CDR1 SGHRS, CDR2 YFSETQ. The CDR3 extends over 16 amino acids. With V trimmed by 3 bases and J by 2 bases, 8 bases remained unmatched. CDR3 loop: CASSSRDRARNYGYTF. As DNA, the CDR3 is TGCGCCAGCAGCTCCCGGGACAGGGCAAGAAACTATGGCTACACCTTC.

This clone appeared a single time. This chain connects TRBV11-2 to TRBJ2-7; weak D call: TRBD2 (6 bases). Trimming removed 0 bases at V and 6 bases at J, with 12 bases between. The CDR3 extends over 14 amino acids. Germline CDR1 is SGHAT and CDR2 is FQNNGV. As DNA, the CDR3 is TGTGCCAGCAGCTTAGATACGGGAGCAGGCGAGCAGTACTTC. This gives the protein CASSLDTGAGEQYF. Supplemented by reference TRBV11-2 and TRBJ2-7, the full variable domain reads EAGVAQSPRYKIIEKRQSVAFWCNPISGHATLYWYQQILGQGPKLLIQFQNNGVVDDSQLPKDRFSAERLKGVDSTLKIQPAKLEDSAVYLCASSLDTGAGEQYFGPGTRLTVT.

The chain couples TRBV5-1 to TRBJ2-4, with 7 positions matching TRBD2. This CDR3 has 15 residues. Germline trimming cut 4 bases from V and 6 bases from J; bases unmatched to any gene: 10. Per the germline V gene, CDR1 is SGHRS and CDR2 is YFSETQ. Here the CDR3 reads CASSPGEGAGNIQYF. In DNA form, the CDR3 reads TGCGCCAGCAGCCCTGGGGAGGGTGCAGGAAACATTCAGTACTTC.

The chain employs TRBV28 and TRBJ1-2; tentatively, D is TRBD1 (6 bases). Germline lookup yields CDR1 MDHEN and CDR2 SYDVKM. Deletions cut 5 bases from V and 3 bases from J, with 16 bases between. The CDR3 contains 15 residues. This CDR3 reads CASSRPQGRDYGYTF. The CDR3 DNA reads as TGTGCCAGCAGTCGGCCACAGGGTAGGGACTATGGCTACACCTTC.

This chain joins TRBV7-2 and TRBJ2-5, with 12 bases aligning to TRBD2. CDR1 SGHTA and CDR2 FQGNSA come from the germline V gene. The CDR3 contains 15 residues. Losses at the gene ends were 6 bases for V and 2 bases for J; bases not matched to a gene: 4. CDR3 loop: CASSRTSGEQETQYF. The CDR3 DNA follows: TGTGCCAGCAGTCGGACTAGCGGGGAACAAGAGACCCAGTACTTC.

The V gene is TRBV5-1, the J gene TRBJ2-1; possibly TRBD1 for D (5 bases). CDR3 length: 15 amino acids. The V and J ends lost 0 bases and 4 bases respectively, with 11 bases between them. Per germline, CDR1 SGHRS and CDR2 YFSETQ. The CDR3 sequence: CASSLVTGLYNEQFF. The CDR3 nucleotides are TGCGCCAGCAGCTTGGTAACAGGCCTATACAATGAGCAGTTCTTC.